Following are 19 T cell receptor beta chains from one sample sequenced in a study of T-cell reconstitution after alpha-beta-depleted transplantation in children. Preparing the TCRbeta library involved the use of unique molecular identifiers. MiXCR was run by TCRdb on the PCR reads, yielding one entry per CDR3 protein. The sample shows roughly 500,000 distinct CDR3 sequences, approximately 30% of them seen only once. The material sequenced was PBMCs from the stem cell graft donor, taken from the stem cell graft. The receptors here all came from a human donor who donated a stem cell graft to a child with aplastic anemia.

J is TRBJ2-2 and V is TRBV6-1; D possibly corresponds to TRBD2 (6 bases). The CDR3 is made up of 14 amino acids. The V and J ends lost 6 bases and 6 bases respectively, with 14 bases between them. The germline gives CDR1 MNHNS, CDR2 SASEGT. The CDR3 DNA reads as TGTGCCAGCAGCCTAAAGGCGGGGCCCGGGGAGCTGTTTTTT. Translation: CASSLKAGPGELFF.

The chain is built from TRBV6-5 and TRBJ1-5; D is uncertain. The CDR3 covers 13 residues. V lost 2 bases to trimming and J lost 4 bases, with 6 bases between them. The V gene's germline CDR1 is MNHEY and CDR2 SVGAGI. The CDR3 region is CASSYRENQPQHF. The CDR3, as DNA: TGTGCCAGCAGTTACAGGGAGAATCAGCCCCAGCATTTT.

The genes are TRBV9 and TRBJ2-4; D remains unclear. The CDR3 spans 16 residues. V lost 0 bases, J lost 2 bases, and 12 bases lay in between. CDR1 and CDR2 (germline): SGDLS, YYNGEE. The CDR3 spells CASSVAETAPKNIQYF. The CDR3 nucleotides read TGTGCCAGCAGCGTAGCGGAGACCGCCCCCAAAAACATTCAGTACTTC. The whole variable domain, remainder taken from reference TRBV9 and TRBJ2-4, is DSGVTQTPKHLITATGQRVTLRCSPRSGDLSVYWYQQSLDQGLQFLIQYYNGEERAKGNILERFSAQQFPDLHSELNLSSLELGDSALYFCASSVAETAPKNIQYFGAGTRLSVL.

In this sample, this clonotype turned up a few times. This chain joins TRBV7-2 and TRBJ1-2; no reliable D call. The CDR3 loop spans 13 amino acids. Deletions cut 1 base from V and 7 bases from J, with 10 bases between. In germline, CDR1 is SGHTA, CDR2 FQGNSA. The CDR3 coding sequence is TGTGCCAGCAGCTTAGGAGGGTGGGGTGGCTACACCTTC. Translated, it gives CASSLGGWGGYTF.

The rearrangement joins TRBV12-3 or TRBV12-4 to TRBJ2-7, with D possibly being TRBD1 (6 bases). The CDR3 extends over 16 amino acids. The ends were cut back, 4 bases at V and 1 base at J, with 17 bases in the middle. DNA for the CDR3: TGTGCCAGCAGTTGGGGGTCCGGACAGAGTTCCTACGAGCAGTACTTC. It codes for CASSWGSGQSSYEQYF.

The sample holds many counts of this clonotype. The rearrangement uses TRBV4-2 and TRBJ2-7; D may correspond to TRBD1 or TRBD2 (6 bases each). The germline V and J ends were trimmed by 8 bases and 6 bases, with 17 bases remaining between them. Per the germline V gene, CDR1 is LGHNA and CDR2 is YNFKEQ. This CDR3 comprises 13 residues. This CDR3 is CASGSSQGGEQYF. In nucleotides, the CDR3 is TGTGCCAGCGGATCCTCACAGGGAGGCGAGCAGTACTTC.

The genes are TRBV6-1 and TRBJ1-5, with unresolved D. Trimming cost V 9 bases and J 7 bases, with 13 bases left between them. Germline V lookup: CDR1 MNHNS, CDR2 SASEGT. This CDR3 is 12 amino acids long. As DNA, the CDR3 is TGTGCCAGTGGCGATTCTAGACAGCCCCAGCATTTT. It is translated as CASGDSRQPQHF.

This clonotype showed up just a few times. The chain employs TRBV30 and TRBJ1-1, with 7 bases matching TRBD1. V lost 1 base and J lost 5; bases outside the gene matches: 13. Germline V CDR1 and CDR2: GTSNPN, SVGIG (reference sequence). This CDR3 comprises 16 residues. Written as DNA, the CDR3 is TGTGCCTGGAGTGGGGGCCCGACAGGGATGCGGACTGAAGCTTTCTTT. This encodes CAWSGGPTGMRTEAFF.

This clonotype was observed a few times. The chain is built from TRBV7-2 and TRBJ2-5; the match to TRBD1 covers 8 bases. Germline values: CDR1 SGHTA, CDR2 FQGNSA. This CDR3 contains 15 residues. Trimming at V came to 5 bases and at J to 5 bases, leaving 10 bases not matched to a gene. Here the CDR3 reads CASSRRQGRMETQYF. CDR3 nucleotides: TGTGCCAGCAGCCGTAGACAGGGGAGGATGGAGACCCAGTACTTC.

This chain uses TRBV15 with TRBJ1-6, with 8 bases aligning to TRBD1. This CDR3 contains 16 residues. Germline V gives CDR1 LNHNV, CDR2 YYDKDF (reference sequence). Germline trimming cut 4 bases from V and 9 bases from J; bases unmatched to any gene: 11. The CDR3 DNA reads TGTGCCACCAGCACACAACCGGGACAGGTCACTTCACCCCTCCACTTT. As protein: CATSTQPGQVTSPLHF.

The J gene is TRBJ1-1, the V gene TRBV20-1; D uncertain. V lost 0 bases and J lost 1, with 12 bases in between. This CDR3 contains 15 residues. CDR1 is DFQATT, CDR2 SNEGSKA, per germline (reference sequence). The CDR3 DNA follows: TGCAGTGCTAGAGATAGCGGGGTGCAGAACACTGAAGCTTTCTTT. This codes for CSARDSGVQNTEAFF.

This clonotype was recorded a few times. This chain uses TRBV7-3 with TRBJ2-3; 8 nucleotides agree with TRBD2. With 3 bases clipped from V and 5 bases from J, the junction kept 7 bases outside the gene matches. CDR3 length: 15 residues. The germline CDR1 and CDR2 sequences are SGHTA and FQGTGA. The CDR3 sequence is CASSLGTSGVDTQYF. For the CDR3, the DNA is TGTGCCAGCAGCTTGGGCACTAGCGGCGTAGATACGCAGTATTTT.

This clonotype was counted between two and nine times. For the CDR3, the DNA is TGTGCCTGGATTGGGGGCCCAGGGTTTGGCACCGGGGAGCTGTTTTTT. The encoded protein is CAWIGGPGFGTGELFF. The rearrangement uses TRBV30 and TRBJ2-2; tentatively, D is TRBD1 (6 bases). Germline CDR1 and CDR2: GTSNPN and SVGIG (reference sequence). The CDR3 length is 16 residues. The germline V and J ends were trimmed by 4 bases and 4 bases, with 19 bases remaining between them.

Only a few counts were recorded for this clonotype. As DNA, the CDR3 is TGTGCCAGCGGGGCCCGCCTGCCTCAGCATTTT. This sequence encodes CASGARLPQHF. The chain couples TRBV7-8 to TRBJ1-5; tentative D call: TRBD1 (5 bases). The germline gives CDR1 SGHVS, CDR2 FQNEAQ. V was shortened by 8 bases and J by 13 bases, with 15 bases between the two germline ends. This CDR3 has 11 amino acids.

The V and J genes are TRBV5-1 and TRBJ2-1; 11 bases are a match to TRBD2. V trimming: 3 bases; J trimming: 7 bases; junction bases outside the gene matches: 6. The CDR3 covers 15 residues. The germline V gene has CDR1 SGHRS and CDR2 YFSETQ. DNA of the CDR3: TGCGCCAGCAGCTCGCTGACTAGCGGGGCAAATGAGCAGTTCTTC. Amino acids: CASSSLTSGANEQFF.

The CDR3 here is CASSWDREESYTF. In DNA form, the CDR3 reads TGTGCCAGCAGCTGGGACAGGGAAGAAAGCTACACCTTC. V usage is TRBV3-1 and J usage is TRBJ1-2; 9 bases fit TRBD1. This CDR3 comprises 13 residues. Trimming removed 5 bases from V and 9 bases from J; junction bases left unmatched: 7. Germline lookup yields CDR1 LGHDT and CDR2 YNNKEL (reference sequence).

The rearrangement uses TRBV7-9 and TRBJ2-5; TRBD1 agrees at 9 bases. V lost 5 bases, J lost 4 bases, and 5 bases stayed unmatched. CDR1 is SEHNR, CDR2 FQNEAQ, per germline (reference sequence). The CDR3 spans 14 residues. CDR3 protein: CASSRQGGRETQYF. The CDR3 bases are TGTGCCAGCAGCCGACAGGGGGGGAGAGAGACCCAGTACTTC.

This clonotype showed up just a few times. V and J are TRBV28 and TRBJ1-4; 7 bases fit TRBD1. Germline lookup yields CDR1 MDHEN and CDR2 SYDVKM. This CDR3 is built from 15 residues. V trimming: 2 bases; J trimming: 5 bases; junction bases outside the gene matches: 5. CDR3 DNA: TGTGCCAGCAGTTTAGTACAGGGGATGAATGAAAAACTGTTTTTT. Protein: CASSLVQGMNEKLFF.

The chain employs TRBV15 and TRBJ1-3, with D perhaps TRBD1 (6 bases). Germline V gene lookup returns CDR1 LNHNV and CDR2 YYDKDF (reference sequence). Trimming pared 0 bases from V and 3 bases from J, leaving 12 bases between. CDR3 length equals 16 residues. This chain's CDR3 is CATSREQGGVGNTIYF. CDR3 sequence (DNA): TGTGCCACCAGCAGAGAACAGGGAGGAGTTGGAAACACCATATATTTT. Full variable domain (remainder filled in from reference TRBV15 and TRBJ1-3): DAMVIQNPRYQVTQFGKPVTLSCSQTLNHNVMYWYQQKSSQAPKLLFHYYDKDFNNEADTPDNFQSRRPNTSFCFLDIRSPGLGDTAMYLCATSREQGGVGNTIYFGEGSWLTVV.